Following are 28 T cell receptor beta chains from one sample sequenced in a study of low-dose radiotherapy and immunotherapy resistance in tumors. First-strand cDNA relied on TRAV- and TRBV-specific primers spanning alpha and beta chains. TCRs were amplified for 15 to 25 PCR cycles with a constant-region primer and V-primer adapter. TCRdb called the reads again in MiXCR, with one record for every CDR3 protein. The data hold tens of thousands of distinct CDR3 sequences, with around 17% observed a single time. Noted time point: after trial treatment. The treatment: LDRT plus nivolumab, ipilimumab, low-dose cyclophosphamide and aspirin (RACIN trial). Sequenced material: PBMCs, taken after low-dose radiotherapy plus immunotherapy. The receptors stem from a male donor with prostate cancer.

This clonotype was recorded at least ten times. The chain employs TRBV4-1 and TRBJ2-1; 13 nucleotides align to TRBD2. CDR3 length: 15 amino acids. Germline CDR1 is MGHRA and CDR2 is YSYEKL. Losses at the gene ends were 0 bases for V and 10 bases for J; bases not matched to a gene: 3. The CDR3 region is CASSQDRLAGGEQFF. For the CDR3, the DNA is TGCGCCAGCAGCCAAGATCGACTAGCGGGAGGCGAGCAGTTCTTC.

As to this clonotype: This is likely an artifact of a read error, given a far larger clone one base away. The rearrangement uses TRBV7-9 and TRBJ2-1; perhaps TRBD2 as D (6 bases). Per the germline V gene, CDR1 is SEHNR and CDR2 is FQNEAQ (reference sequence). The CDR3 is 13 residues long. Trimming took off 5 bases at V and 10 bases at J, with 15 bases between the two ends. CDR3 nucleotide sequence: TGTGCCAGCAGCCCCCCTTCGGACTACGAGCAGTTCTTC. Protein sequence: CASSPPSDYEQFF.

The chain combines TRBV13 with TRBJ1-5; D might be TRBD1 (6 bases). The CDR3 totals 15 residues. Between the trimmed V and J ends, which lost 5 bases and 0 bases, there was a span of 11 bases. Germline values: CDR1 PRHDT, CDR2 FYEKMQ (reference sequence). The CDR3 here is CASSHGQYSNQPQHF. DNA of the CDR3: TGTGCCAGCAGCCATGGACAGTATAGCAATCAGCCCCAGCATTTT.

At least ten counts were recorded for this clonotype. The V gene is TRBV6-2 or TRBV6-3, the J gene TRBJ2-2; 9 bases are shared with TRBD1. CDR1 is MNHEY, CDR2 SVGEGT, per germline. V gave up 7 bases and J gave up 1 base; unmatched junction bases: 1. The CDR3 has 14 amino acids. CDR3 loop: CASKGQGNTGELFF. CDR3 in DNA: TGTGCCAGCAAGGGACAGGGGAACACCGGGGAGCTGTTTTTT.

In its sample, this clonotype was seen many times. The junction shows a germline mismatch at one end, possibly a read error. The V gene is TRBV28, the J gene TRBJ2-1; no firm D call. The CDR3 covers 12 residues. Germline assignment: CDR1 MDHEN and CDR2 SYDVKM. CDR3 protein: CATSNRIDEQFF. The CDR3 nucleotides read TGTGCCACCAGTAATAGAATCGATGAGCAGTTCTTC.

With regard to this clonotype: A far larger clone is just one base off, so this is likely a read error. The gene calls are TRBV4-3 and TRBJ2-5; tentatively, D is TRBD2 (6 bases). CDR1 is LGHNA, CDR2 YSLEER, per germline. There are 13 residues in the CDR3. Between the trimmed V and J ends, which lost 5 bases and 11 bases, there was a span of 18 bases. The CDR3 here is CASSKRLAVEQYF. CDR3 bases: TGCGCCAGCAGCAAAAGATTAGCGGTTGAGCAGTACTTC.

V is TRBV19 and J is TRBJ2-1; D might be TRBD1 or TRBD2, each matching 5 bases. The length of the CDR3 is 15 residues. Between the trimmed V and J ends, which lost 4 bases and 2 bases, there was a span of 12 bases. Germline CDR1 and CDR2: LNHDA and SQIVND (reference sequence). CDR3 loop: CASSTGASPYNEQFF. DNA for the CDR3: TGTGCCAGTAGTACCGGGGCTAGCCCCTACAATGAGCAGTTCTTC.

This clonotype was seen only once. V usage is TRBV28 and J usage is TRBJ2-5; the match to TRBD1 covers 9 bases. Germline assignment: CDR1 MDHEN and CDR2 SYDVKM. The CDR3 sequence is 14 residues long. J lost 4 bases, V lost 10 bases, and 10 bases had no gene match. Written as DNA, the CDR3 is TGTGCCACACAGCAGGGACAGGGTTTAGAGACCCAGTACTTC. Amino acids: CATQQGQGLETQYF.

V usage is TRBV13 and J usage is TRBJ1-2; 7 nucleotides match TRBD1. The CDR3 length is 14 residues. Germline loops: CDR1 PRHDT, CDR2 FYEKMQ (reference sequence). J lost 2 bases, V lost 5 bases, and 5 bases had no gene match. CDR3 protein: CASSLSQGNYGYTF. The DNA of the CDR3 is TGTGCCAGCAGCCTATCACAGGGGAACTATGGCTACACCTTC.

This clonotype was counted many times. The chain carries TRBV3-1 and TRBJ2-7; D is uncertain. V lost 0 bases and J 5 bases, leaving 5 bases between the germline ends. This CDR3 contains 12 residues. In germline, CDR1 is LGHDT, CDR2 YNNKEL (reference sequence). The CDR3, as DNA: TGTGCCAGCAGCCAAGAGTCCCACGAGCAGTACTTC. Protein: CASSQESHEQYF.

In its sample, this clonotype was seen many times. The chain combines TRBV7-9 with TRBJ2-5; a weak D match, TRBD2 (5 bases). CDR3 length: 13 residues. Germline CDR1 SEHNR, CDR2 FQNEAQ (reference sequence). V lost 8 bases, J lost 5 bases, and 15 bases lay in between. In nucleotides, the CDR3 is TGTGCCAGCTGCTCCGGGATGTGTGAGACCCAGTACTTC. Protein sequence: CASCSGMCETQYF.

In this sample, this clonotype turned up many times. The chain carries TRBV28 and TRBJ2-5, with D unclear. The CDR3 loop spans 11 amino acids. The V end was cut by 5 bases, the J end by 10 bases, with 11 bases between. CDR1 MDHEN and CDR2 SYDVKM come from the germline V gene. CDR3 coding DNA: TGTGCCAGCAGTGCCGGTGTGAGCCAGTACTTC. It specifies CASSAGVSQYF.

As for this clonotype: Since a far larger clone is one base different, this is likely a read error. The V and J genes are TRBV7-2 and TRBJ2-1; 9 nucleotides align to TRBD2. Trimming removed 5 bases from V and 10 bases from J; junction bases left unmatched: 18. Germline values: CDR1 SGHTA, CDR2 FQGNSA. The CDR3 loop spans 17 amino acids. CDR3 sequence (DNA): TGTGCCAGCAGCCTAGGGGGCCTAGCGGGGCTCTCCTACGAGCAGTTCTTC. This encodes CASSLGGLAGLSYEQFF.

This clonotype appeared many times. The gene calls are TRBV7-3 and TRBJ2-1, with 7 bases aligning to TRBD2. CDR1 and CDR2 from the germline V gene are SGHTA and FQGTGA. The CDR3 has 16 residues. After removal of 5 bases from V and 6 bases from J, the junction contained 13 bases not matched to a gene. CDR3 bases: TGTGCCAGCAGCCCATCGAACAAGGGACTATCCAATGAGCAGTTCTTC. Protein: CASSPSNKGLSNEQFF.

In its sample, this clonotype was seen many times. The chain links TRBV20-1 to TRBJ2-4; 8 bases align to TRBD2. From germline, CDR1 is DFQATT and CDR2 SNEGSKA (reference sequence). The CDR3 contains 16 residues. Losses at the gene ends were 3 bases for V and 3 bases for J; bases not matched to a gene: 10. CDR3 in amino acids: CSASIGRALYKNIQYF. The CDR3 coding sequence is TGCAGTGCTAGTATCGGGAGGGCCCTCTACAAAAACATTCAGTACTTC.

This clonotype was observed at least ten times. The DNA for the CDR3 is TGCAGCGTTGGTGGGACAGAGAACTATGGCTACACCTTC. Its translation: CSVGGTENYGYTF. V is TRBV29-1 and J is TRBJ1-2; 7 positions match TRBD1. The CDR3 runs 13 residues. The trim removed 4 bases at V and 2 bases at J, leaving 4 bases unmatched. The germline CDR1 and CDR2 sequences are SQVTM and ANQGSEA.

This clonotype came up a few times. The chain links TRBV5-1 to TRBJ2-1, with D possibly being TRBD1 (5 bases). V gave up 0 bases and J gave up 1 base, with 11 bases separating them. Per germline, CDR1 SGHRS and CDR2 YFSETQ. CDR3 length: 16 residues. The CDR3 here is CASSLEPGRSYNEQFF. The CDR3 nucleotides read TGCGCCAGCAGCTTGGAGCCAGGGCGTTCCTACAATGAGCAGTTCTTC.

This clonotype was seen at least ten times. This rearrangement joins TRBV6-2 or TRBV6-3 to TRBJ2-7; D unresolved. The CDR3 has 13 residues. Germline loops: CDR1 MNHEY, CDR2 SVGEGT. V was shortened by 5 bases and J by 2 bases, with 10 bases between the two germline ends. CDR3 DNA: TGTGCCAGCAGTGAACTAAGGGCCTACGAGCAGTACTTC. Translation gives CASSELRAYEQYF.

The V gene is TRBV18, the J gene TRBJ2-7; D is perhaps TRBD2 (6 bases). The CDR3 runs 17 residues. V shed 3 bases and J shed 7 bases, with 25 bases lying between them. Per germline, CDR1 KGHSH and CDR2 LQKENI. The CDR3 protein is CASSPTTAGTGLGEQYF. The CDR3, as DNA: TGTGCCAGCTCACCGACCACAGCCGGGACTGGGCTGGGAGAGCAGTACTTC.

This clonotype was recorded at least ten times. The genes are TRBV19 and TRBJ2-2; D possibly corresponds to TRBD2 (6 bases). The ends were cut back, 6 bases at V and 1 base at J, with 6 bases in the middle. Per germline, CDR1 LNHDA and CDR2 SQIVND (reference sequence). CDR3 length: 13 amino acids. As DNA, the CDR3 is TGTGCCAGTAGGGGGGGGAACACCGGGGAGCTGTTTTTT. Protein product: CASRGGNTGELFF.

This clonotype was recorded at least ten times. The CDR3 DNA is TGTGCCAGTAGTATAGATCTGAACCTCATCAGTGATACGCAGTATTTT. Amino acid sequence: CASSIDLNLISDTQYF. The chain couples TRBV19 to TRBJ2-3; D gene unclear. Germline-derived CDR1 and CDR2 are LNHDA and SQIVND (reference sequence). The V gene lost 0 bases and the J gene lost 6 bases, with 16 bases spanning the gap. The CDR3 runs to 16 residues.

This clonotype was observed many times. The chain joins TRBV29-1 to TRBJ2-3; no firm D call. With 2 bases removed from V and 1 base from J, the gap between germline ends came to 7 bases. Germline CDR1 reads SQVTM; CDR2 reads ANQGSEA. This CDR3 is built from 13 residues. The CDR3 DNA follows: TGCAGCGTTGAAAGAGGAGGCACAGATACGCAGTATTTT. The encoded protein is CSVERGGTDTQYF.

At least ten counts were recorded for this clonotype. The chain recombines TRBV28 with TRBJ2-7; 10 positions match TRBD1. This CDR3 is 13 amino acids long. Trimming removed 8 bases from V and 6 bases from J; junction bases left unmatched: 7. Per the germline V gene, CDR1 is MDHEN and CDR2 is SYDVKM. The CDR3 DNA is TGTGCCAGCGCTAGGACAGGGGGTGGCGAGCAGTACTTC. Its protein is CASARTGGGEQYF.

This clonotype showed up many times. The chain joins TRBV7-2 to TRBJ2-2; 8 bases match TRBD1. V was clipped by 3 bases and J by 5 bases; unmatched bases: 5. CDR3 length equals 15 residues. CDR1 and CDR2 (germline): SGHTA, FQGNSA. The chain's CDR3 is CASSFGQGQTGELFF. The CDR3 coding sequence is TGTGCCAGCAGCTTCGGACAGGGCCAAACCGGGGAGCTGTTTTTT.

This clonotype has ten or more counts. The V call is TRBV11-2, the J call TRBJ2-1; 8 bases align to TRBD2. The CDR3 contains 13 residues. Germline V gene data show CDR1 as SGHAT and CDR2 as FQNNGV. The V segment lost 6 bases and the J segment 10 bases; nucleotides outside the gene matches: 8. The DNA of the CDR3 is TGTGCCAGCAGTTGGGGGCTAGCGGGCGAGCAGTTCTTC. This translates into CASSWGLAGEQFF. The complete variable domain, with remaining parts taken from reference TRBV11-2 and TRBJ2-1, reads EAGVAQSPRYKIIEKRQSVAFWCNPISGHATLYWYQQILGQGPKLLIQFQNNGVVDDSQLPKDRFSAERLKGVDSTLKIQPAKLEDSAVYLCASSWGLAGEQFFGPGTRLTVL.

This clonotype has ten or more counts. V gene TRBV20-1 combines with J gene TRBJ2-1, with 10 bases matching TRBD2. CDR3 size: 14 residues. The junction had 0 bases not matched to a gene; V was cut back by 4 bases and J by 0 bases. Germline lookup yields CDR1 DFQATT and CDR2 SNEGSKA (reference sequence). CDR3 in DNA: TGCAGTGCTACTAGCGGGAGCTCCTACAATGAGCAGTTCTTC. Translating gives CSATSGSSYNEQFF.

V is TRBV26 and J is TRBJ2-7; the table's D call TRBD1 went unverified against the DNA. TRBV26 is a pseudogene locus. The CDR3 consists of 14 residues. The CDR3 nucleotides read TGTGCCAGCAGTCCCAGGGTCTTCTCCTACGAGCAGTACTTC. Its translation is CASSPRVFSYEQYF.

This clonotype appeared many times. J is TRBJ2-2 and V is TRBV19; D possibly matches TRBD1 or TRBD2 (6 bases each). The CDR3 length is 16 residues. The V end lost 8 bases, the J end lost 2 bases, and 18 bases lay between the germline ends. Germline-derived CDR1 and CDR2 are LNHDA and SQIVND (reference sequence). CDR3 DNA sequence: TGTGCCAGTCAACCCGGAGGGGGGTTTAACACCGGGGAGCTGTTTTTT. This translates into CASQPGGGFNTGELFF.